This T cell receptor (beta chain) was obtained from a study of T-cell reconstitution after alpha-beta-depleted transplantation in children. Trimming removed 7 bases at V and 4 bases at J, with 17 bases between. Germline CDR1 SGHRS, CDR2 YFSETQ. The CDR3 covers 14 residues. Preparation of the TCRbeta library involved a method that used unique molecular identifiers. Via MiXCR, TCRdb re-called the PCR reads, giving one row per CDR3 protein. This table has some 520,000 distinct CDR3 sequences, about 33% appearing once. The source is a human donor who donated a stem cell graft to a child with aplastic anemia. The starting material was PBMCs from the stem cell graft donor, obtained from the stem cell graft. The V and J genes are TRBV5-1 and TRBJ2-5, with D perhaps given as TRBD1 or TRBD2 (5 bases each). The CDR3 coding sequence is TGCGCCAGCGCCAGTAGTGGTGGGGGAGAGACCCAGTACTTC. This sequence encodes CASASSGGGETQYF.